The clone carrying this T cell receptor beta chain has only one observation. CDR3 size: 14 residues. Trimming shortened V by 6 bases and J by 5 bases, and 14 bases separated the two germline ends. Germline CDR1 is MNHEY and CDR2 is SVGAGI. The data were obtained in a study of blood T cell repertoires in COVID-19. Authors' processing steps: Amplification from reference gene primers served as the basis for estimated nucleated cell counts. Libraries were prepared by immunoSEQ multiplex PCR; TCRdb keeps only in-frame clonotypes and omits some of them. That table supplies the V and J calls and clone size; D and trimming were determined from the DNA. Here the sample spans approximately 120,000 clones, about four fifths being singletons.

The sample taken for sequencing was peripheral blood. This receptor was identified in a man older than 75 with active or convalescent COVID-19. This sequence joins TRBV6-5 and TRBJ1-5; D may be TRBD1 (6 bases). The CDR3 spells CASSQGGGYQPQHF. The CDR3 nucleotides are TGTGCCAGCAGCCAAGGGGGGGGTTATCAGCCCCAGCATTTT.